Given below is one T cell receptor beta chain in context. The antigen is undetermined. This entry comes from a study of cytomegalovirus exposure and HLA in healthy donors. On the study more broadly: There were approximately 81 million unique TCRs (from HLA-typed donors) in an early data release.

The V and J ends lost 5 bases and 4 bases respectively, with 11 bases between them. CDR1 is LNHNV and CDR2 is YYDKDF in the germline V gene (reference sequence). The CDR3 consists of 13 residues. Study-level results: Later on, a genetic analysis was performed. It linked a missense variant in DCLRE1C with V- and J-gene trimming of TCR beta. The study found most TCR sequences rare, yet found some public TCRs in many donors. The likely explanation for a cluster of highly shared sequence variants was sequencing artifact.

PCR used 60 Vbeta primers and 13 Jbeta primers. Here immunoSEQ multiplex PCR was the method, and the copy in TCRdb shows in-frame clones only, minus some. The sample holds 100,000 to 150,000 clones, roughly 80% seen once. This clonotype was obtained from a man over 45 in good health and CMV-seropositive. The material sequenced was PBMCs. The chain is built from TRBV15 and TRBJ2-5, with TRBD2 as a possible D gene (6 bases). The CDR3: CATSEGTRETQYF. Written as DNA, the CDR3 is TGTGCCACCAGCGAGGGGACTCGAGAGACCCAGTACTTC.